This TCR beta chain was obtained from a study of cytomegalovirus exposure and HLA in healthy donors. General study findings and limits: In a later analysis, at a false discovery rate of 0.05, over 15,000 TCR beta sequences matched HLA alleles.

On this clone: The antigen is undetermined.

The CDR3 spans 15 residues. Germline assignment: CDR1 SGHNT and CDR2 YYREEE (reference sequence). Losses at the gene ends were 4 bases for V and 5 bases for J; bases not matched to a gene: 6. The PCR contained 60 Vbeta and 13 Jbeta primers. Under the authors' procedure: In a later analysis, of 84 million or so unique beta chains, about 12 million appeared in at least two donors. Sequencing was performed with immunoSEQ multiplex PCR; in TCRdb, only in-frame clones are kept and a portion is missing. V, J and clone size were drawn from that table, and D and trimming were deduced from the DNA. The sample holds fewer than 200,000 clones, approximately 81% seen once.

Material for sequencing was PBMCs. The sequence was collected from a young man in good health and CMV-seropositive. The chain employs TRBV5-4 and TRBJ2-2, with 9 positions matching TRBD1. CDR3 bases: TGTGCCAGCAGCCTCCGGGACAGGGATACCGGGGAGCTGTTTTTT. It codes for CASSLRDRDTGELFF.